The 21 T cell receptor beta chains presented below share a single source sample, sequenced in a study of human T cells and chemical hapten exposure. Time point denoted: patch test 2, 6 weeks after DPC sensitization. Treatment: therapeutic diphenylcyclopropenone sensitization with weekly scalp DPC. TCRdb re-called the RACE reads with MiXCR, one entry per CDR3 protein. This sample has 20,000 to 30,000 distinct CDR3 sequences, with 8% to 9.5% found just once. Sequences were derived from whole blood, sampled in connection with sensitization to the hapten diphenylcyclopropenone (DPC). The receptors were sampled from a young man with alopecia areata. Some clones in this sample may be carry-over from other donors' samples.

Ten or more counts support this clonotype. This rearrangement joins TRBV18 to TRBJ2-5, with 7 nucleotides matching TRBD1. The ends lost 6 bases at V and 1 base at J; junction bases unmatched: 5. Germline values: CDR1 KGHSH, CDR2 LQKENI. The CDR3 extends over 14 amino acids. DNA for the CDR3: TGTGCCAGCTCCCTGAGGGACAGCCAAGAGACCCAGTACTTC. This translates into CASSLRDSQETQYF.

This chain uses TRBV29-1 with TRBJ2-2; D possibly corresponds to TRBD1 (6 bases). Germline V lookup: CDR1 SQVTM, CDR2 ANQGSEA. V was pared by 3 bases and J by 4 bases, with 12 bases between. This CDR3 is 14 amino acids long. CDR3 region: CSVDSGESTGELFF. CDR3 nucleotides: TGCAGCGTTGACTCAGGGGAGAGCACCGGGGAGCTGTTTTTT.

The chain employs TRBV19 and TRBJ2-7, with D perhaps TRBD1 or TRBD2 (5 bases each). The CDR3 loop spans 15 amino acids. From germline, CDR1 is LNHDA and CDR2 SQIVND (reference sequence). The V and J ends lost 5 bases and 6 bases respectively, with 20 bases between them. The CDR3 loop is CASSFTGLGSGEQYF. CDR3 in DNA: TGTGCCAGTAGTTTTACAGGACTGGGATCGGGCGAGCAGTACTTC.

This clonotype was detected ten times or more. This chain joins TRBV7-9 and TRBJ2-3, with a possible D match to TRBD1 (6 bases). CDR1 and CDR2 (germline): SEHNR, FQNEAQ (reference sequence). This CDR3 has 15 residues. The V gene lost 0 bases and the J gene lost 0 bases, with 7 bases spanning the gap. The CDR3 coding sequence is TGTGCCAGCAGCTTAGCGGGGGCTAGCACAGATACGCAGTATTTT. It is translated as CASSLAGASTDTQYF.

In DNA form, the CDR3 reads TGTGCCAGCAACCCTGCCGGGACCCCCAATGAGCAGTACTTC. This gives the protein CASNPAGTPNEQYF. This chain joins TRBV6-5 and TRBJ2-7; either TRBD1 or TRBD2 may fit D (5 bases each). CDR1 and CDR2 from the germline V gene are MNHEY and SVGAGI. CDR3 length equals 14 residues. Deletions cut 7 bases from V and 7 bases from J, with 20 bases between.

This clonotype was seen many times. The chain employs TRBV4-3 and TRBJ2-3; TRBD2 matches at 7 bases. This CDR3 has 18 amino acids. The germline CDR1 and CDR2 sequences are LGHNA and YSLEER. Trimming at V came to 0 bases and at J to 0 bases, leaving 9 bases not matched to a gene. CDR3 in amino acids: CASSQDRLSGASTDTQYF. For the CDR3, the DNA is TGCGCCAGCAGCCAAGATCGGCTGAGCGGGGCTAGCACAGATACGCAGTATTTT.

J is TRBJ2-5 and V is TRBV2; D is perhaps TRBD1 (6 bases). Per the germline V gene, CDR1 is SNHLY and CDR2 is FYNNEI. The V and J ends lost 3 bases and 6 bases respectively, with 14 bases between them. The CDR3 contains 14 residues. CDR3 coding DNA: TGTGCCAGCAGTGACCAAACAGGGCAACAGACCCAGTACTTC. It specifies CASSDQTGQQTQYF.

This rearrangement joins TRBV5-5 to TRBJ2-1; D unresolved. The V gene's germline CDR1 is SGHKS and CDR2 YYEKEE (reference sequence). The CDR3 covers 14 residues. The germline V and J ends were trimmed by 7 bases and 1 base, with 12 bases remaining between them. CDR3 protein: CASLGFQSYNEQFF. The DNA of the CDR3 is TGTGCCAGCCTGGGGTTCCAATCCTACAATGAGCAGTTCTTC.

This clonotype was recorded a few times. The V call is TRBV21-1, the J call TRBJ2-5; the DNA was not used to check the table's D call, TRBD1. TRBV21-1 is termed a pseudogene. This CDR3 has 14 amino acids. The chain's CDR3 is CASSLDRGKETQYF. The DNA for the CDR3 is TGTGCCAGCAGCTTGGACAGGGGAAAGGAGACCCAGTACTTC.

V usage is TRBV4-2 and J usage is TRBJ2-7; tentative D call: TRBD1 (5 bases). This CDR3 is built from 14 residues. The germline gives CDR1 LGHNA, CDR2 YNFKEQ. V lost 0 bases to trimming and J lost 1 base, with 7 bases between them. The DNA of the CDR3 is TGTGCCAGCAGCCAAGAGGACACGTCCTACGAGCAGTACTTC. It yields the protein CASSQEDTSYEQYF.

This clonotype was counted ten times or more. The CDR3 loop is CASSVGGQWTSYEQYF. The CDR3, as DNA: TGTGCCAGCAGCGTAGGGGGACAGTGGACCTCCTACGAGCAGTACTTC. The chain recombines TRBV9 with TRBJ2-7; 7 positions agree with TRBD1. From germline, CDR1 is SGDLS and CDR2 YYNGEE. CDR3 size: 16 residues. The V gene end was trimmed by 0 bases and the J gene end by 0 bases; junction bases not matched to a gene: 6. The variable domain in full, with the rest retrieved from reference TRBV9 and TRBJ2-7, is DSGVTQTPKHLITATGQRVTLRCSPRSGDLSVYWYQQSLDQGLQFLIQYYNGEERAKGNILERFSAQQFPDLHSELNLSSLELGDSALYFCASSVGGQWTSYEQYFGPGTRLTVT.

The genes are TRBV18 and TRBJ2-5, with a possible D match to TRBD1 (6 bases). V lost 1 base to trimming and J lost 2 bases, with 17 bases between them. The CDR3 totals 17 residues. Germline V lookup: CDR1 KGHSH, CDR2 LQKENI. In DNA form, the CDR3 reads TGTGCCAGCTCACCACTGCTCACCGTGGGGGCACAAGAGACCCAGTACTTC. Its protein is CASSPLLTVGAQETQYF.

By frequency in the sample, this clonotype is medium-sized. This chain connects TRBV6-1 to TRBJ1-5; D is undetermined. V was clipped by 7 bases and J by 1 base, with 11 bases between them. CDR3 size: 14 residues. Germline V lookup: CDR1 MNHNS, CDR2 SASEGT. CDR3 amino acids: CASNPTGSNQPQHF. For the CDR3, the DNA is TGTGCCAGCAATCCGACGGGAAGCAATCAGCCCCAGCATTTT.

The chain couples TRBV28 to TRBJ2-2; D not resolved. V was shortened by 3 bases and J by 0 bases, with 5 bases between the two germline ends. This CDR3 contains 14 residues. CDR1 is MDHEN, CDR2 SYDVKM, per germline. The CDR3: CASSLSANTGELFF. CDR3 DNA: TGTGCCAGCAGTTTGTCCGCGAACACCGGGGAGCTGTTTTTT.

This clonotype was detected ten times or more. This rearrangement joins TRBV6-5 to TRBJ2-5; a possible D gene is TRBD2 (6 bases). The CDR3 totals 14 residues. CDR1 MNHEY and CDR2 SVGAGI come from the germline V gene. V lost 6 bases and J 4 bases, leaving 15 bases between the germline ends. The CDR3 nucleotides read TGTGCCAGCAGCCCAGGTGTGGAGGGAGAGACCCAGTACTTC. Translation: CASSPGVEGETQYF.

This clonotype was recorded many times. CDR3 loop: CASRAAGVIVETQYF. In DNA form, the CDR3 reads TGCGCCAGCAGGGCGGCAGGGGTTATTGTGGAGACCCAGTACTTC. The genes are TRBV10-1 and TRBJ2-5; TRBD1 is a possible D gene (6 bases). The V and J ends lost 6 bases and 5 bases respectively, with 19 bases between them. Germline CDR1 and CDR2: WNHNN and SYGVQD (reference sequence). The CDR3 length is 15 residues.

There are a few counts of this clonotype. The chain recombines TRBV3-1 with TRBJ2-7; D not resolved. Looked up from germline, CDR1 is LGHDT and CDR2 is YNNKEL (reference sequence). V dropped 0 bases and J dropped 9 bases, with 9 bases sitting between them. There are 12 residues in the CDR3. The CDR3 reads CASSQETSRQYF. The CDR3 region has the DNA TGTGCCAGCAGCCAAGAGACGTCCCGGCAGTACTTC.

This clonotype was detected many times. The chain uses TRBV9 and TRBJ2-2; 9 bases fit TRBD1. The CDR3 consists of 20 residues. Germline trimming cut 0 bases from V and 2 bases from J; bases unmatched to any gene: 14. Germline V CDR1 and CDR2: SGDLS, YYNGEE. In DNA form, the CDR3 reads TGTGCCAGCAGCGTAGTTCCAACCGGAGGGACAGGGATTAACACCGGGGAGCTGTTTTTT. Amino acids: CASSVVPTGGTGINTGELFF. The complete variable domain, with remaining parts taken from reference TRBV9 and TRBJ2-2, reads DSGVTQTPKHLITATGQRVTLRCSPRSGDLSVYWYQQSLDQGLQFLIQYYNGEERAKGNILERFSAQQFPDLHSELNLSSLELGDSALYFCASSVVPTGGTGINTGELFFGEGSRLTVL.

This clonotype is medium-sized (0.01 to 0.1%). The J gene is TRBJ2-3, the V gene TRBV7-2; TRBD2 matches at 9 bases. The CDR3 loop spans 18 amino acids. Germline CDR1 is SGHTA and CDR2 is FQGNSA. With V trimmed by 0 bases and J by 0 bases, 7 bases remained unmatched. DNA for the CDR3: TGTGCCAGCAGCTTAGCGCGGAAGCTAGCGGGGAGCACAGATACGCAGTATTTT. Translated, it gives CASSLARKLAGSTDTQYF.

By proportion, this clonotype is large. The genes are TRBV11-2 and TRBJ2-3; TRBD1 might be the D (6 bases). Germline loops: CDR1 SGHAT, CDR2 FQNNGV. V lost 5 bases to trimming and J lost 0 bases, with 15 bases between them. The CDR3 totals 16 residues. The CDR3 is CASSLTGSTSTDTQYF. The CDR3 DNA reads as TGTGCCAGCAGCCTGACAGGATCAACTAGCACAGATACGCAGTATTTT.

The chain recombines TRBV10-2 with TRBJ1-1, with D unresolved. V lost 0 bases to trimming and J lost 4 bases, with 9 bases between them. Germline V gives CDR1 WSHSY, CDR2 SAAADI. The length of the CDR3 is 14 residues. DNA for the CDR3: TGCGCCAGCAGTGAGTCGGGCCCGTTCACTGAAGCTTTCTTT. This encodes CASSESGPFTEAFF.